This is a list of T cell receptor beta chains from one sample in a study of blood T cells in healthy people across ages. TCRdb analysed the 5' RACE reads with MiXCR anew, one entry per CDR3 protein. The top ten hold about 0.69% of the sample, which has under 1,100,000 distinct CDR3 sequences, 25% seen once. These data were likewise used in another study, on T cells of mothers and their children.

Sample: blood. Receptor source: a girl aged 2 to 9 in good health. CDR3s include the opening cysteine and the closing phenylalanine or tryptophan. The D gene is left open where the match is weak. Some rows have no size entry. The others give once, few or many, or a class for an expanded clone.

>14|TRBV9|few|TRBJ2-2|TRBD1
TGTGCCAGCAGTGATGGACAGGGTGTGGAGGAGCTGTTTTTT
CASSDGQGVEELFF
>14|TRBV5-1|few|TRBJ1-1|TRBD1
TGCGCCAGCGGGACAGGGGAAAGGTACACTGAAGCTTTCTTT
CASGTGERYTEAFF
>12|TRBV20-1|NA|TRBJ2-3|NA
TGCAGTGCTAGCGGGAGCGCAGATACGCAGTATTTT
CSASGSADTQYF
>13|TRBV9|NA|TRBJ1-2|NA
TGTGCCAGCAGCGAGGTCCAGACTATTGGCTACACCTTC
CASSEVQTIGYTF
>16|TRBV15|NA|TRBJ2-1|TRBD2
TGTGCCACCAGCAGAGATCGGGAGGCCGGGGACAATGAGCAGTTCTTC
CATSRDREAGDNEQFF
>16|TRBV6-5|few|TRBJ2-4|NA
TGTGCCAGCAGTTACTCGAGGCAGACTGGGGGAAACATTCAGTACTTC
CASSYSRQTGGNIQYF
>14|TRBV6-2/TRBV6-3|few|TRBJ2-7|NA
TGTGCCAGCTCCAATACCCAGGGTCTCTACGAGCAGTACTTC
CASSNTQGLYEQYF
>13|TRBV20-1|few|TRBJ2-7|NA
TGCAGTGCTAGTTGGCTAGCGTTGGGGGAGCAGTACTTC
CSASWLALGEQYF
>14|TRBV7-7|once|TRBJ2-3|NA
TGTGCTAGCAGCTTAGCTTGGGGGGCGGATACGCAGTATTTT
CASSLAWGADTQYF
>14|TRBV6-6|NA|TRBJ2-5|NA
TGTGCCAGCACCAAGGGCCATGCCTCGGGGACCCAGTACTTC
CASTKGHASGTQYF
>14|TRBV10-2|NA|TRBJ2-3|TRBD2
TGCGCCAGCAGCACTAGCGGGGGCCCTGATACGCAGTATTTT
CASSTSGGPDTQYF
>15|TRBV29-1|NA|TRBJ2-5|NA
TGCAGCGTTGAATCTGGGGGAGAGGAGCAAGAGACCCAGTACTTC
CSVESGGEEQETQYF
>13|TRBV29-1|NA|TRBJ1-1|NA
TGCAGCGCCAGGACAGAACCTAACACTGAAGCTTTCTTT
CSARTEPNTEAFF
>15|TRBV28|NA|TRBJ2-2|NA
TGTGCCAGCAGTTTATTAGCGACGGTCGACGGGGAGCTGTTTTTT
CASSLLATVDGELFF
>12|TRBV12-5|NA|TRBJ1-6|NA
TGTGCTAGTTCGTACCGGGGACAACAACTCCACTTT
CASSYRGQQLHF
>15|TRBV9|NA|TRBJ2-2|TRBD1
TGTGCCAGCAGCTCGGGACAGTCGTTCACCGGGGAGCTGTTTTTT
CASSSGQSFTGELFF
>13|TRBV10-3|NA|TRBJ2-7|TRBD2
TGTGCCACGAGTCGGGGGGAGTCCTACGAGCAGTACTTC
CATSRGESYEQYF
>17|TRBV5-1|few|TRBJ1-2|TRBD1
TGCGCCAGCAGCTTGCCCCGGGACAGGGGATCTAACTATGGCTACACCTTC
CASSLPRDRGSNYGYTF
>18|TRBV5-5|NA|TRBJ2-7|TRBD1
TGTGCCAGCAGCTTGGCGGGACAGGGGTACCTCTTATCCTACGAGCAGTACTTC
CASSLAGQGYLLSYEQYF
>15|TRBV5-1|few|TRBJ2-5|NA
TGCGCCAGCAGCTTCATGGGGGTATGGAGAGAGACCCAGTACTTC
CASSFMGVWRETQYF
>13|TRBV6-5|few|TRBJ2-1|NA
TGTGCCAGCAGTTACCCGCCCGGCTACGAGCAGTATTTC
CASSYPPGYEQYF
>15|TRBV12-3/TRBV12-4|NA|TRBJ1-5|NA
TGTGCCAGCAGTTTGAGGGCCGACAGAGAGCAGCCCCAGCATTTT
CASSLRADREQPQHF
>18|TRBV15|NA|TRBJ2-7|TRBD1
TGTGCCACCAGCAGAGACCCCCTGGGACAGGGGTCATCCTACGAGCAGTACTTC
CATSRDPLGQGSSYEQYF
>15|TRBV27|few|TRBJ1-4|TRBD1
TGTGCCAGCAGTTCCCCGACAGGGGGAGGGGAAAAACTGTTTTTT
CASSSPTGGGEKLFF
>12|TRBV7-2|NA|TRBJ2-7|NA
TGTGCCAGCAGGGCTGGGGGATACGAGCAGTACTTC
CASRAGGYEQYF
>14|TRBV2|NA|TRBJ2-5|TRBD2
TGTGCCAGCATGGCGGGCGGGAGCAGAGAGACCCAGTACTTC
CASMAGGSRETQYF
>13|TRBV5-5|once|TRBJ1-2|TRBD1
TGTGCCAGCAGCACGCAGGGGGCGCGCGGCTACACCTTC
CASSTQGARGYTF
>12|TRBV10-3|NA|TRBJ2-1|NA
TGTGCCATCAGTGGAAGAGGCAATGAGCAGTTCTTC
CAISGRGNEQFF